What follows describes a single T cell receptor (beta chain). The record originates from a study of T cells expressing NK-cell markers. This CDR3 region has 16 residues. CDR1 SGHRS and CDR2 YFSETQ come from the germline V gene. From the 5' RACE reads, TCRdb lists one entry per CDR3 protein and no DNA. This sample's table has about 440,000 distinct CDR3 sequences. The source material was blood T cells: a sorted CD56 or NKG2C T cell subset, CD4+ or CD8+ T cells, or bulk PBMC T cells (not recorded which). This receptor was obtained from a woman between 18 and 70 years old in good health. The rearrangement links TRBV5-1 to TRBJ2-1; the D gene TCRdb calls, TRBD2, cannot be checked with no DNA. The CDR3 is CASSPLASGFSNEQFF.